The next 16 T cell receptor beta chains were all read from a single sample in a study of T cell responses to AZD1222 COVID-19 vaccine. Method: immunoSEQ multiplex PCR; TCRdb's copy keeps in-frame clones and lacks some. The repertoire has 120,000 to 150,000 clones, around 90% of them found once; the top ten carry 3% to 3.5%. This specimen was peripheral blood, taken 28 days after the second AZD1222 dose. These receptors originate from an adult who received the AZD1222 COVID-19 vaccine.

The table lists this clone with a count of one. The V call is TRBV5-5, the J call TRBJ1-5; D is perhaps TRBD1 (6 bases). Germline V gene lookup returns CDR1 SGHKS and CDR2 YYEKEE (reference sequence). Trimming pared 4 bases from V and 8 bases from J, leaving 16 bases between. This CDR3 spans 14 amino acids. CDR3 region: CASSHDRSIEPQHF. The CDR3 coding sequence is TGTGCCAGCAGCCATGACAGGTCCATCGAGCCCCAGCATTTT.

This sequence joins TRBV30 and TRBJ1-2; perhaps TRBD1 as D (5 bases). Trimming removed 3 bases from V and 3 bases from J, with 8 bases in between. Germline-derived CDR1 and CDR2 are GTSNPN and SVGIG (reference sequence). The CDR3 sequence is 12 residues long. This CDR3 is CAWRGTDYGYTF. The DNA of the CDR3 is TGTGCCTGGAGGGGGACCGACTATGGCTACACCTTC.

Here the CDR3 DNA reads TGTGCCAGTCAGGACAGGGGCCACTACGAGCAGTACTTC. This translates into CASQDRGHYEQYF. The V gene is TRBV19, the J gene TRBJ2-7; 9 positions match TRBD1. J was trimmed by 3 bases and V by 8 bases; bases with no gene match: 5. CDR3 length: 13 amino acids. In germline, CDR1 is LNHDA, CDR2 SQIVND (reference sequence).

V is TRBV10-2 and J is TRBJ2-3; 14 bases map to TRBD2. CDR1 and CDR2 (germline): WSHSY, SAAADI. This CDR3 has 18 residues. J was trimmed by 3 bases and V by 0 bases; bases with no gene match: 5. For the CDR3, the DNA is TGCGCCAGCAGTGAGTCACGGACTAGCGGGGGGTCAACAGATACGCAGTATTTT. Protein sequence: CASSESRTSGGSTDTQYF.

The chain combines TRBV18 with TRBJ1-6; tentatively, D is TRBD1 (6 bases). V was shortened by 1 base and J by 7 bases, with 14 bases between the two germline ends. The V gene's germline CDR1 is KGHSH and CDR2 LQKENI. The CDR3 runs 16 residues. CDR3 DNA sequence: TGTGCCAGCTCACCACAGGAGGCAGGGGTGAATTCACCCCTCCACTTT. This encodes CASSPQEAGVNSPLHF.

This clone was seen a few times. V usage is TRBV5-4 and J usage is TRBJ1-3; D unresolved. Germline V gives CDR1 SGHNT, CDR2 YYREEE (reference sequence). There are 14 residues in the CDR3. Between the trimmed V and J ends, which lost 2 bases and 2 bases, there was a span of 8 bases. The CDR3 is CASSLYGAGNTIYF. Here the CDR3 DNA reads TGTGCCAGCAGCTTATACGGGGCTGGAAACACCATATATTTT.

This chain uses TRBV5-4 with TRBJ2-2; 10 nucleotides agree with TRBD1. CDR1 and CDR2 (germline): SGHNT, YYREEE (reference sequence). The CDR3 is 15 amino acids. The V segment lost 4 bases and the J segment 6 bases; nucleotides outside the gene matches: 6. CDR3 loop: CASSVGQGTPGELFF. The CDR3 DNA follows: TGTGCCAGCAGCGTGGGACAGGGGACCCCCGGGGAGCTGTTTTTT.

The chain links TRBV11-2 to TRBJ2-1; D not resolved. This CDR3 spans 15 amino acids. V gave up 2 bases and J gave up 0 bases, with 8 bases separating them. Germline CDR1 reads SGHAT; CDR2 reads FQNNGV. The CDR3 protein is CASSLSPLSYNEQFF. The CDR3 DNA is TGTGCCAGCAGCTTATCACCCCTCTCCTACAATGAGCAGTTCTTC.

V usage is TRBV14 and J usage is TRBJ2-7; no firm D call. CDR1 and CDR2 from the germline V gene are SGHDN and FVKESK. The V and J ends lost 2 bases and 0 bases respectively, with 11 bases between them. This CDR3 spans 15 amino acids. CDR3 nucleotides: TGTGCCAGCAGCCAAAGGCAGAGAGTCTCCTACGAGCAGTACTTC. It specifies CASSQRQRVSYEQYF.

The V gene is TRBV6-1, the J gene TRBJ1-6; D is possibly TRBD1 (6 bases). Germline V gives CDR1 MNHNS, CDR2 SASEGT. V was trimmed by 2 bases and J by 9 bases, leaving 14 bases between them. The CDR3 length is 15 residues. The CDR3 sequence is CASSEIGGTGSPLHF. CDR3 sequence (DNA): TGTGCCAGCAGTGAAATAGGGGGAACAGGTTCACCCCTCCACTTT.

V gene TRBV11-2 combines with J gene TRBJ1-3; D is perhaps TRBD1 (6 bases). V shed 2 bases and J shed 0 bases, with 17 bases lying between them. This CDR3 has 18 residues. The germline V gene encodes CDR1 SGHAT and CDR2 FQNNGV. In nucleotides, the CDR3 is TGTGCCAGCAGCTTAATCGCCAGGGGCCCGAGCTCTGGAAACACCATATATTTT. Translating it yields CASSLIARGPSSGNTIYF.

The rearrangement joins TRBV12-3 or TRBV12-4 to TRBJ2-1; maybe TRBD2 (5 bases). Deletions cut 10 bases from V and 4 bases from J, with 14 bases between. CDR3 length equals 13 residues. CDR3 in amino acids: CATWTVGYNEQFF. The CDR3 bases are TGTGCCACGTGGACTGTGGGATACAATGAGCAGTTCTTC.

The chain has TRBV29-1 and TRBJ1-1, with D hard to call. Germline lookup yields CDR1 SQVTM and CDR2 ANQGSEA. Trimming shortened V by 4 bases and J by 0 bases, and 12 bases separated the two germline ends. The CDR3 spans 14 residues. The CDR3 DNA sequence: TGCAGCGTTGTTCAACGGTTAATGAACACTGAAGCTTTCTTT. Protein: CSVVQRLMNTEAFF.

The chain uses TRBV6-5 and TRBJ1-2, with unresolved D. The CDR3 covers 13 residues. Germline V gives CDR1 MNHEY, CDR2 SVGAGI. Trimming cost V 0 bases and J 6 bases, with 8 bases left between them. The CDR3 sequence is CASSYSTADGYTF. The CDR3, as DNA: TGTGCCAGCAGTTACTCGACGGCAGATGGCTACACCTTC.

The rearrangement uses TRBV5-1 and TRBJ1-1; no reliable D call. This CDR3 contains 14 residues. Germline V gene lookup returns CDR1 SGHRS and CDR2 YFSETQ. V lost 4 bases to trimming and J lost 1 base, with 11 bases between them. CDR3 DNA sequence: TGCGCCAGCAGCGAAAACTACAGGAACACTGAAGCTTTCTTT. Translation: CASSENYRNTEAFF.

DNA of the CDR3: TGTGCCAGCGGCGGGGGAGAGATGAATGAAAAACTGTTTTTT. This translates into CASGGGEMNEKLFF. V usage is TRBV7-9 and J usage is TRBJ1-4; a weak D match, TRBD1 (5 bases). The V gene lost 8 bases and the J gene lost 5 bases, with 15 bases spanning the gap. Per germline, CDR1 SEHNR and CDR2 FQNEAQ (reference sequence). There are 14 residues in the CDR3.